The 5 T cell receptor beta chains below all came from one sample that was sequenced in a study of shared clonotypes between healthy human individuals. Measured with immunoSEQ multiplex PCR; TCRdb has only the in-frame clones, and not every one. The repertoire holds fewer than 700,000 clones, with roughly four fifths as singletons. Input material: PBMCs. Every receptor here comes from a woman aged 40 to 50 in good health. Some clones in this sample may be carry-over from other donors' samples.

V and J are TRBV6-4 and TRBJ2-1, with 10 bases fitting TRBD1. Germline CDR1 and CDR2: MRHNA and SNTAGT. This CDR3 is built from 16 residues. V shed 3 bases and J 4 bases; nucleotides not matched to a gene: 6. CDR3 sequence: CASSEGTGEAYNEQFF. In DNA form, the CDR3 reads TGTGCCAGCAGTGAGGGGACAGGGGAGGCGTACAATGAGCAGTTCTTC.

This chain uses TRBV7-9 with TRBJ2-4, with 9 bases matching TRBD1. The CDR3 has 15 residues. CDR1 and CDR2 (germline): SEHNR, FQNEAQ (reference sequence). J lost 11 bases, V lost 7 bases, and 15 bases had no gene match. The CDR3 reads CASKFPDRGARFQYF. CDR3 in DNA: TGTGCCAGCAAGTTTCCGGACAGGGGAGCCCGCTTTCAGTACTTC.

This chain connects TRBV5-6 to TRBJ2-1; tentatively, D is TRBD1 (5 bases). V lost 3 bases, J lost 2 bases, and 9 bases lay in between. CDR3 length: 14 residues. The V gene's germline CDR1 is SGHDT and CDR2 YYEEEE. The CDR3 region has the DNA TGTGCCAGCAGCTACTGGGGCACCTACAATGAGCAGTTCTTC. Residues: CASSYWGTYNEQFF. Drawing the rest from reference TRBV5-6 and TRBJ2-1, the complete variable domain is DAGVTQSPTHLIKTRGQQVTLRCSPKSGHDTVSWYQQALGQGPQFIFQYYEEEERQRGNFPDRFSGHQFPNYSSELNVNALLLGDSALYLCASSYWGTYNEQFFGPGTRLTVL.

The J gene is TRBJ1-5, the V gene TRBV28; maybe TRBD1 (6 bases). Per the germline V gene, CDR1 is MDHEN and CDR2 is SYDVKM. The CDR3 loop spans 14 amino acids. The V and J ends lost 1 base and 6 bases respectively, with 10 bases between them. Here the CDR3 DNA reads TGTGCCAGCAGTTTATTACAGGGCGTTCAGCCCCAGCATTTT. Its protein product is CASSLLQGVQPQHF.

This chain connects TRBV5-1 to TRBJ2-1; the match to TRBD1 covers 10 bases. CDR1 and CDR2 from the germline V gene are SGHRS and YFSETQ. J gave up 8 bases and V 4 bases, and 6 bases lay outside the gene matches. The CDR3 has 14 amino acids. The CDR3 bases are TGCGCCAGCAGCGCAGGACAGGGGGTACATGAGCAGTTCTTC. This gives the protein CASSAGQGVHEQFF.